Reported below is one T cell receptor beta chain. Its target is not known. The sample comes from a study of blood T cells in healthy people across ages. Overall study: Per two T cells, template switching captured roughly one barcoded beta molecule.

Regarding the study as a whole: PBMCs were not sorted, which prevented a conclusive comparison of naive versus antigen-experienced cells.

The CDR3 totals 15 residues. Germline V gene data show CDR1 as MNHNS and CDR2 as SASEGT. V gave up 4 bases and J gave up 3 bases; unmatched junction bases: 6. Combining a sample-barcoded 5' primer with a J-beta primer mix, a second PCR ran for roughly 7 to 11 cycles. TCRdb reprocessed the 5' RACE reads with MiXCR, giving one entry per CDR3 protein. The data hold 1,500,000 or so distinct CDR3 sequences, with approximately 43% observed a single time. The material sequenced was blood. The TCR sequence derives from a woman under 30 in good health. V and J are TRBV6-1 and TRBJ2-1, with 7 positions matching TRBD2. The DNA of the CDR3 is TGTGCCAGCAGTGGTGGGGGACTATTCTACAATGAGCAGTTCTTC. Translation: CASSGGGLFYNEQFF.